Presented here are 15 T cell receptor beta chains from one specimen sequenced in a study of T cells after yellow fever vaccination. TCRdb recomputed calls from the 5' RACE reads with MiXCR, one row per CDR3 protein. This sample has 200,000 to 300,000 distinct CDR3 sequences; 13% occur once, and the top ten carry roughly 0.5%. Sample: CD4+ T cells sorted from PBMCs, taken 45 days after the yellow fever booster vaccination. The receptors come from a man aged 25-45 years who received the YFV17D yellow fever vaccine.

The V call is TRBV5-1, the J call TRBJ2-5, with TRBD1 matching 9 bases. Germline CDR1 is SGHRS and CDR2 is YFSETQ. There are 14 residues in the CDR3. Trimming at V came to 3 bases and at J to 5 bases, leaving 5 bases not matched to a gene. The CDR3 DNA follows: TGCGCCAGCAGCTCCGGGACAGGGCAGGAGACCCAGTACTTC. Translation: CASSSGTGQETQYF.

This clonotype was counted only a few times. The J gene is TRBJ1-5, the V gene TRBV12-3 or TRBV12-4; no clear D. V was trimmed by 1 base and J by 7 bases, leaving 11 bases between them. This CDR3 contains 14 residues. The DNA for the CDR3 is TGTGCCAGCAGTTTAGTCGGCTCTCGGCAGCCCCAGCATTTT. This encodes CASSLVGSRQPQHF.

CDR3 protein: CASLGEGRRTRETQYF. For the CDR3, the DNA is TGTGCCAGCCTGGGTGAGGGGCGCCGGACAAGGGAGACCCAGTACTTC. This sequence joins TRBV6-2 or TRBV6-3 and TRBJ2-5; D tentatively fits TRBD1 or TRBD2 (5 bases each). The CDR3 extends over 16 amino acids. Germline assignment: CDR1 MNHEY and CDR2 SVGEGT. The germline V and J ends were trimmed by 8 bases and 5 bases, with 24 bases remaining between them.

A few counts support this clonotype. This sequence joins TRBV9 and TRBJ1-1; D unclear. Per germline, CDR1 SGDLS and CDR2 YYNGEE. The CDR3 totals 17 residues. V was trimmed by 0 bases and J by 3 bases, leaving 18 bases between them. DNA for the CDR3: TGTGCCAGCAGCGTAGGGTTTAGGCTACGGCCAGACACTGAAGCTTTCTTT. Translation gives CASSVGFRLRPDTEAFF.

The rearrangement links TRBV5-1 to TRBJ1-4; TRBD1 agrees at 10 bases. CDR3 length equals 16 residues. The germline gives CDR1 SGHRS, CDR2 YFSETQ. The ends lost 4 bases at V and 6 bases at J; junction bases unmatched: 9. CDR3 sequence: CASSISGTGEYEKLFF. The CDR3, as DNA: TGCGCCAGCAGCATATCCGGGACAGGGGAGTATGAAAAACTGTTTTTT.

Ten or more counts support this clonotype. V is TRBV20-1 and J is TRBJ2-1, with 8 positions matching TRBD1. CDR3 size: 13 residues. Germline V gene data show CDR1 as DFQATT and CDR2 as SNEGSKA (reference sequence). V shed 5 bases and J 6 bases; nucleotides not matched to a gene: 6. The CDR3 loop is CSASWTGRNEQFF. The CDR3, as DNA: TGCAGTGCTTCCTGGACAGGGCGCAATGAGCAGTTCTTC.

This chain uses TRBV7-8 with TRBJ2-1; perhaps TRBD1 as D (6 bases). CDR1 is SGHVS, CDR2 FQNEAQ, per germline. The CDR3 is made up of 13 amino acids. V was shortened by 6 bases and J by 9 bases, with 15 bases between the two germline ends. The CDR3 DNA reads TGTGCCAGCAGAAGACAGGTCCGGGGTGAGCAGTTCTTC. Residues: CASRRQVRGEQFF.

The CDR3 spells CSASPAAGGQETQYF. DNA for the CDR3: TGCAGTGCTAGCCCCGCCGCGGGAGGTCAAGAGACCCAGTACTTC. The rearrangement joins TRBV20-1 to TRBJ2-5, with 8 bases aligning to TRBD2. Per the germline V gene, CDR1 is DFQATT and CDR2 is SNEGSKA (reference sequence). This CDR3 comprises 15 residues. The ends lost 3 bases at V and 2 bases at J; junction bases unmatched: 8.

The chain uses TRBV20-1 and TRBJ2-7, with 7 bases that match TRBD2. Germline V gene lookup returns CDR1 DFQATT and CDR2 SNEGSKA (reference sequence). The CDR3 has 13 residues. The trim removed 3 bases at V and 6 bases at J, leaving 8 bases unmatched. CDR3 amino acids: CSASAQGGCEQYF. CDR3 coding DNA: TGCAGTGCTAGTGCTCAGGGAGGGTGCGAGCAGTACTTC.

This clonotype came up a few times. The chain uses TRBV5-1 and TRBJ2-7; D is undetermined. This CDR3 is 13 amino acids long. CDR1 and CDR2 from the germline V gene are SGHRS and YFSETQ. The V and J ends lost 4 bases and 0 bases respectively, with 8 bases between them. The CDR3 here is CASSGINSYEQYF. In DNA form, the CDR3 reads TGCGCCAGCAGCGGTATCAACTCCTACGAGCAGTACTTC.

J is TRBJ1-4 and V is TRBV25-1; no definite D call. The CDR3 runs to 12 residues. CDR1 MGHDK and CDR2 SYGVNS come from the germline V gene. The CDR3 spells CASGRASEKLFF. DNA for the CDR3: TGTGCTTCCGGGCGGGCGTCTGAAAAACTGTTTTTT.

The V call is TRBV15, the J call TRBJ2-3; 7 bases agree with TRBD2. V was clipped by 1 base and J by 0 bases; unmatched bases: 1. The CDR3 covers 15 residues. CDR1 and CDR2 from the germline V gene are LNHNV and YYDKDF (reference sequence). CDR3 DNA: TGTGCCACCAGCAGAGGGGGACTAAGCACAGATACGCAGTATTTT. It translates to CATSRGGLSTDTQYF. Looking up the rest from reference TRBV15 and TRBJ2-3 gives the full variable domain: DAMVIQNPRYQVTQFGKPVTLSCSQTLNHNVMYWYQQKSSQAPKLLFHYYDKDFNNEADTPDNFQSRRPNTSFCFLDIRSPGLGDTAMYLCATSRGGLSTDTQYFGPGTRLTVL.

There are a few counts of this clonotype. This chain joins TRBV7-2 and TRBJ2-7; D may be TRBD2 (6 bases). The ends were cut back, 1 base at V and 6 bases at J, with 13 bases in the middle. CDR1 is SGHTA and CDR2 is FQGNSA in the germline V gene. This CDR3 has 14 residues. CDR3 sequence reads: CASSLGGLSTEQYF. The DNA for the CDR3 is TGTGCCAGCAGCTTAGGGGGACTGAGCACCGAGCAGTACTTC.

This clonotype was recorded a few times. This sequence joins TRBV5-1 and TRBJ2-3; the D gene is possibly TRBD1 (5 bases). V was trimmed by 4 bases and J by 2 bases, leaving 17 bases between them. The CDR3 sequence is 16 residues long. Germline V CDR1 and CDR2: SGHRS, YFSETQ. The CDR3 nucleotides read TGCGCCAGCAGCCAGGGCCTTAACACCGACACAGATACGCAGTATTTT. It translates to CASSQGLNTDTDTQYF.

This chain uses TRBV18 with TRBJ1-2; a weak D match, TRBD1 (5 bases). The CDR3 is 14 residues long. V was pared by 2 bases and J by 8 bases, with 15 bases between. Germline CDR1 reads KGHSH; CDR2 reads LQKENI. CDR3 in amino acids: CASSPDSRPGGYTF. CDR3 nucleotides: TGTGCCAGCTCACCAGACAGTAGACCTGGCGGCTACACCTTC.